This T cell receptor beta chain was found in a study of blood T cell repertoires in COVID-19. Study details: T cells, B-cell-depleted T cells, or PBMCs supplied cDNA or gDNA.

From germline, CDR1 is GTSNPN and CDR2 SVGIG (reference sequence). This CDR3 is 13 amino acids long. V was clipped by 5 bases and J by 13 bases, with 23 bases between them. Sequencing was performed with immunoSEQ multiplex PCR; in TCRdb, only in-frame clones are kept and a portion is missing. Among about 160,000 clones listed, roughly 77% were seen once. The chain carries TRBV30 and TRBJ1-2; D gene ambiguous. The TCR sequence derives from a human donor in a cohort sampled during active COVID-19. The sequencing sample was made of peripheral blood. The CDR3 DNA reads as TGTGCCTGGGGGGTAGGGTTCACTAGTTTACCCACCTTC. It codes for CAWGVGFTSLPTF. The entire variable domain, with the rest obtained from reference TRBV30 and TRBJ1-2, is as follows: SQTIHQWPATLVQPVGSPLSLECTVEGTSNPNLYWYRQAAGRGLQLLFYSVGIGQISSEVPQNLSASRPQDRQFILSSKKLLLSDSGFYLCAWGVGFTSLPTFGSGTRLTVV.